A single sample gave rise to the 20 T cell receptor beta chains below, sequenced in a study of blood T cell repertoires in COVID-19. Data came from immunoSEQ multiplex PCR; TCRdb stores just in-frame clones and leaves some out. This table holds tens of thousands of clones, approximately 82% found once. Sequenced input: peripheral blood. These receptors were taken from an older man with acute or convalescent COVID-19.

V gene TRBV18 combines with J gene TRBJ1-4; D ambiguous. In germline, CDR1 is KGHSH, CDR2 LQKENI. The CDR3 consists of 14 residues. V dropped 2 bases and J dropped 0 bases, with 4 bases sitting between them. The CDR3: CASSPTATNEKLFF. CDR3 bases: TGTGCCAGCTCACCAACAGCAACTAATGAAAAACTGTTTTTT.

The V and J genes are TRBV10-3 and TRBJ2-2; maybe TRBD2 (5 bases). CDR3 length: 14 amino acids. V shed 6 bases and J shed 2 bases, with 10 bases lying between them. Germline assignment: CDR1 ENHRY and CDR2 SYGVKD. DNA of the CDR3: TGTGCCATCAGGGAAGGACTTAACACCGGGGAGCTGTTTTTT. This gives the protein CAIREGLNTGELFF.

The CDR3 DNA sequence: TGTGCCAGCAGTCGGACAGGGATATCGGGCTACACCTTC. This gives the protein CASSRTGISGYTF. The V call is TRBV27, the J call TRBJ1-2; 8 bases align to TRBD1. The germline V gene has CDR1 MNHEY and CDR2 SMNVEV (reference sequence). The CDR3 totals 13 residues. Trimming cost V 5 bases and J 8 bases; bases outside gene matches: 7.

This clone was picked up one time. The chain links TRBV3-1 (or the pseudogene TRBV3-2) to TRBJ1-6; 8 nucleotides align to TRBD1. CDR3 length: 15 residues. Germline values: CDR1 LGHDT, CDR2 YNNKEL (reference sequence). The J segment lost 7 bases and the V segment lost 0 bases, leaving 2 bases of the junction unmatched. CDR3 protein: CASSQEDRENSPLHF. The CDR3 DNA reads TGTGCCAGCAGCCAAGAGGACAGGGAAAATTCACCCCTCCACTTT.

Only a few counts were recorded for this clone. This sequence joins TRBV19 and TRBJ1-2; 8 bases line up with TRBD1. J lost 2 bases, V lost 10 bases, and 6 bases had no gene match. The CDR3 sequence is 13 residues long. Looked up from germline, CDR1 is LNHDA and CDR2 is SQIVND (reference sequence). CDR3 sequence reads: CATWGQVNYGYTF. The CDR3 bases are TGTGCCACGTGGGGACAGGTCAACTATGGCTACACCTTC. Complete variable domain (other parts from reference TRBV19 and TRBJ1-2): DGGITQSPKYLFRKEGQNVTLSCEQNLNHDAMYWYRQDPGQGLRLIYYSQIVNDFQKGDIAEGYSVSREKKESFPLTVTSAQKNPTAFYLCATWGQVNYGYTFGSGTRLTVV.

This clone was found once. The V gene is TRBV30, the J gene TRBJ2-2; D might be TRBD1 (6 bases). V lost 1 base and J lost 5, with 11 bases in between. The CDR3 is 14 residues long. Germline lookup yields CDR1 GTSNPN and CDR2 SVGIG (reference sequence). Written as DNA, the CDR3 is TGTGCCTGGAGTGGGGGGCGTGAGACCGGGGAGCTGTTTTTT. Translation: CAWSGGRETGELFF.

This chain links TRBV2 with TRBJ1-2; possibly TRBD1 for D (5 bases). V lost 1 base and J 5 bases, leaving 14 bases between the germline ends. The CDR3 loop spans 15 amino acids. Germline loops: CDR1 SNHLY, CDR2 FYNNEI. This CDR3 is CASSEVEGPTYGYTF. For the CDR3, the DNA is TGTGCCAGCAGTGAAGTGGAGGGGCCAACGTATGGCTACACCTTC.

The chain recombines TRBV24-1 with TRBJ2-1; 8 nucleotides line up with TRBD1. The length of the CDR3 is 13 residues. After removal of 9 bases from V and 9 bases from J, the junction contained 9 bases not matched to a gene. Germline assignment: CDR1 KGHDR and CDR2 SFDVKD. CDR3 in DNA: TGTGCCACCGAGGGACAGGTTATGGGTGAGCAGTTCTTC. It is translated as CATEGQVMGEQFF.

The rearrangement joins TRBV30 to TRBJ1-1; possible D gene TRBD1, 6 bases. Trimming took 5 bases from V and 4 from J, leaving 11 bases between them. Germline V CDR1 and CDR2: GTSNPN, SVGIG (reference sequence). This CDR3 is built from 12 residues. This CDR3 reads CAWARGGTEAFF. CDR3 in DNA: TGTGCCTGGGCGAGAGGGGGCACTGAAGCTTTCTTT.

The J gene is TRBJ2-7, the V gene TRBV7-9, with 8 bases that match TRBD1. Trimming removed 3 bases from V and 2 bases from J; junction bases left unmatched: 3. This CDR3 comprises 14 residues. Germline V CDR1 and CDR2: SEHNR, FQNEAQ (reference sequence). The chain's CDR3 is CASSLGTGTYEQYF. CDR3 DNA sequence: TGTGCCAGCAGCTTGGGGACAGGAACCTACGAGCAGTACTTC.

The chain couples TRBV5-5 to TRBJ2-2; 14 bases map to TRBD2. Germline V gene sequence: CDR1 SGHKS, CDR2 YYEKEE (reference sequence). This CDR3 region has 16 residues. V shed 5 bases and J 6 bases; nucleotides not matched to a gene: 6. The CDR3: CASRRGGLAGAGELFF. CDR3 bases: TGTGCCAGCAGGAGAGGGGGACTAGCGGGAGCCGGGGAGCTGTTTTTT.

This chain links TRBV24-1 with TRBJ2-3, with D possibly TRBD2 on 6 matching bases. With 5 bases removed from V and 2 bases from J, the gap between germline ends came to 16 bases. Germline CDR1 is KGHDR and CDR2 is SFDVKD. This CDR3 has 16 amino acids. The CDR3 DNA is TGTGCCACCAGTGGGGGGAATAGCGGCCCCACAGATACGCAGTATTTT. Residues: CATSGGNSGPTDTQYF.

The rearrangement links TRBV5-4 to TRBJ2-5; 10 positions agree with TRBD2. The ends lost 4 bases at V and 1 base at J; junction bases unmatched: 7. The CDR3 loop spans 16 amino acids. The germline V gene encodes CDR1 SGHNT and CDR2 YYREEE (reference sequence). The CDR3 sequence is CASSILTSGTQETQYF. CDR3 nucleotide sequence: TGTGCCAGCAGCATACTCACTAGCGGGACCCAAGAGACCCAGTACTTC.

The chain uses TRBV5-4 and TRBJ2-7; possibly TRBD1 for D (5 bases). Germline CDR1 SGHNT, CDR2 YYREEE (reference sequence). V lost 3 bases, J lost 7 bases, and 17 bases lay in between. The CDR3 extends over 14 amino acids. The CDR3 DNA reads TGTGCCAGCAGCTCGCAGGGATCGGCAAGGGAGCAGTACTTC. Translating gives CASSSQGSAREQYF.

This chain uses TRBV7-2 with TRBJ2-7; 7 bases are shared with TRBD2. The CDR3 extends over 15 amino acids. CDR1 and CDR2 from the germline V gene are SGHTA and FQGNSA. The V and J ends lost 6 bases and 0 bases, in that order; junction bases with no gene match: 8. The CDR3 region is CASRTASGASYEQYF. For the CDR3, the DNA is TGTGCCAGCAGAACAGCTAGCGGAGCCTCCTACGAGCAGTACTTC.

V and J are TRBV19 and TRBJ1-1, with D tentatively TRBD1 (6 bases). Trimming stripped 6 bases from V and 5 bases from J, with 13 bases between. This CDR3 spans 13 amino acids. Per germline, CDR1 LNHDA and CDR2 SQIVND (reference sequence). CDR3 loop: CASSGGARTEAFF. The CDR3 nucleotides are TGTGCCAGTAGCGGGGGGGCAAGAACTGAAGCTTTCTTT.

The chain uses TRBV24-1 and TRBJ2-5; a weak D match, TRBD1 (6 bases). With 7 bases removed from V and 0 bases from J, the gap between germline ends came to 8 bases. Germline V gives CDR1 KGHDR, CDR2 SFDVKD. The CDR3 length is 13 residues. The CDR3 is CATRGTNQETQYF. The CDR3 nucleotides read TGTGCCACCAGAGGGACAAACCAAGAGACCCAGTACTTC.

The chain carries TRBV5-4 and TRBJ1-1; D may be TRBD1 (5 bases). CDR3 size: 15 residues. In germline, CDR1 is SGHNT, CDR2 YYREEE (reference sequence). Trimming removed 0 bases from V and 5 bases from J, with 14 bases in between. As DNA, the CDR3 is TGTGCCAGCAGCTTGGGGGGCGATGGACGGACTGAAGCTTTCTTT. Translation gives CASSLGGDGRTEAFF.

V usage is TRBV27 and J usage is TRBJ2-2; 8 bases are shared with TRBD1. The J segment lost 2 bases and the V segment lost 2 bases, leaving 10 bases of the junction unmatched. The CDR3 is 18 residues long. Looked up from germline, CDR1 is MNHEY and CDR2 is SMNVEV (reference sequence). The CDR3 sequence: CASSLRITQGANTGELFF. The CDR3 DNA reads TGTGCCAGCAGTTTACGGATAACGCAGGGGGCCAACACCGGGGAGCTGTTTTTT.

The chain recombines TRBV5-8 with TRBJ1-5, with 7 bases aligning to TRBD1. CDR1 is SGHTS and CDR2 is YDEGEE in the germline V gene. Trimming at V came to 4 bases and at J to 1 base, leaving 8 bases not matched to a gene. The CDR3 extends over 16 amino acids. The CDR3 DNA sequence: TGTGCCAGCAGCCCCCGGGACAGTCTGAGCAATCAGCCCCAGCATTTT. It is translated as CASSPRDSLSNQPQHF.